The 16 T cell receptor beta chains listed next were all sequenced from one sample in a study of T cell repertoires in cytomegalovirus infection. Via MiXCR, TCRdb re-called the reads, giving one row per CDR3 protein. In the table there are about 130,000 distinct CDR3 sequences, approximately 24% of which are singletons. The antigens these receptors bind are not known. The sequencing input was PBMCs, sequenced either directly or after in vitro stimulation (not recorded which). All receptors come from a human donor in good health (CMV status not recorded). Some clones in this sample may be carry-over from other donors' samples.

This clonotype was seen repeatedly, ten times or more. The gene calls are TRBV7-2 and TRBJ1-1; 9 nucleotides line up with TRBD1. V shed 1 base and J 0 bases; nucleotides not matched to a gene: 3. CDR1 is SGHTA, CDR2 FQGNSA, per germline. The CDR3 has 16 residues. The CDR3 DNA reads TGTGCCAGCAGCTTAGGACAGGGGGTAGTGAACACTGAAGCTTTCTTT. It yields the protein CASSLGQGVVNTEAFF. The full variable domain, with the rest looked up from reference TRBV7-2 and TRBJ1-1, is GAGVSQSPSNKVTEKGKDVELRCDPISGHTALYWYRQSLGQGLEFLIYFQGNSAPDKSGLPSDRFSAERTGGSVSTLTIQRTQQEDSAVYLCASSLGQGVVNTEAFFGQGTRLTVV.

This clonotype was observed a handful of times. The V and J genes are TRBV4-2 and TRBJ2-1, with D perhaps matching TRBD2 (6 bases). This CDR3 has 15 residues. Germline V gene data show CDR1 as LGHNA and CDR2 as YNFKEQ. Trimming took off 3 bases at V and 7 bases at J, with 16 bases between the two ends. CDR3 amino acids: CASSHEAGSLNEQFF. CDR3 in DNA: TGTGCCAGCAGCCACGAAGCCGGGAGCCTAAATGAGCAGTTCTTC.

The chain joins TRBV11-3 to TRBJ1-3; 8 bases fit TRBD1. With 5 bases clipped from V and 4 bases from J, the junction kept 7 bases outside the gene matches. Germline CDR1 and CDR2: SGHNT and YENEEA. The CDR3 extends over 15 amino acids. The CDR3 region has the DNA TGTGCCAGCAGCCCTGGACAGGGATACGGAAACACCATATATTTT. Amino acids: CASSPGQGYGNTIYF.

CDR3 bases: TGCAGCGTTGAACGGTGGGGTCGACAGGGAAAGGACTATGGCTACACCTTC. This translates into CSVERWGRQGKDYGYTF. The gene calls are TRBV29-1 and TRBJ1-2; 7 nucleotides line up with TRBD1. CDR1 SQVTM and CDR2 ANQGSEA come from the germline V gene. J gave up 3 bases and V 2 bases, and 15 bases lay outside the gene matches. The CDR3 is 17 amino acids. The full variable domain, rest sourced from reference TRBV29-1 and TRBJ1-2, is SAVISQKPSRDICQRGTSLTIQCQVDSQVTMMFWYRQQPGQSLTLIATANQGSEATYESGFVIDKFPISRPNLTFSTLTVSNMSPEDSSIYLCSVERWGRQGKDYGYTFGSGTRLTVV.

The CDR3, as DNA: TGTGCCAGCAGCTCCACTTCGACGATGCCCTACGAGCAGTACTTC. Amino acids: CASSSTSTMPYEQYF. V gene TRBV11-1 combines with J gene TRBJ2-7; unclear D gene. The CDR3 sequence is 15 residues long. CDR1 is SGHAT and CDR2 is FQDESV in the germline V gene (reference sequence). Trimming left V 4 bases short and J 2 bases short, with 15 bases between.

The rearrangement links TRBV29-1 to TRBJ1-5; 7 bases fit TRBD1. This CDR3 contains 12 residues. Germline CDR1 reads SQVTM; CDR2 reads ANQGSEA. The V and J ends lost 5 bases and 5 bases, in that order; junction bases with no gene match: 3. The CDR3 DNA follows: TGCAGCGTTTGGGACAGTGATCAGCCCCAGCATTTT. It encodes CSVWDSDQPQHF.

This clonotype was counted only a few times. This chain uses TRBV19 with TRBJ1-1, with D perhaps matching TRBD1 (5 bases). The CDR3 spans 15 residues. V lost 3 bases and J lost 1, with 12 bases in between. The germline gives CDR1 LNHDA, CDR2 SQIVND (reference sequence). The CDR3 region has the DNA TGTGCCAGTAGTATTTTCGACAGACCGAACACTGAAGCTTTCTTT. Amino acid sequence: CASSIFDRPNTEAFF. The entire variable domain, with the rest obtained from reference TRBV19 and TRBJ1-1, is as follows: DGGITQSPKYLFRKEGQNVTLSCEQNLNHDAMYWYRQDPGQGLRLIYYSQIVNDFQKGDIAEGYSVSREKKESFPLTVTSAQKNPTAFYLCASSIFDRPNTEAFFGQGTRLTVV.

CDR3 in amino acids: CASSLAPGPSNEQFF. CDR3 DNA: TGTGCCAGCAGCCTTGCCCCGGGACCCAGCAATGAGCAGTTCTTC. The rearrangement links TRBV7-4 to TRBJ2-1; the D gene could be TRBD1 or TRBD2 (5 bases each). V lost 5 bases and J 6 bases, leaving 17 bases between the germline ends. Per the germline V gene, CDR1 is SGHVT and CDR2 is SQSDAQ. This CDR3 is 15 amino acids long.

The table lists this clonotype with many counts. The chain has TRBV7-8 and TRBJ2-2; no firm D call. V lost 2 bases and J 7 bases, leaving 14 bases between the germline ends. This CDR3 spans 15 amino acids. In germline, CDR1 is SGHVS, CDR2 FQNEAQ. The CDR3 region is CASSLRRLLGGELFF. The CDR3 DNA follows: TGTGCCAGCAGCTTAAGGAGATTGCTGGGCGGGGAGCTGTTTTTT.

The CDR3 DNA reads as TGTGCCAGCAGTGAAAGGCTAGCGGGACGCACAGATACGCAGTATTTT. Residues: CASSERLAGRTDTQYF. The genes are TRBV6-1 and TRBJ2-3, with TRBD2 matching over 9 bases. V lost 2 bases to trimming and J lost 1 base; unmatched junction nucleotides: 4. The CDR3 has 16 amino acids. The germline gives CDR1 MNHNS, CDR2 SASEGT.

This clonotype was found a few times. The V call is TRBV7-2, the J call TRBJ2-3; 8 bases agree with TRBD2. The CDR3 is made up of 16 amino acids. CDR1 SGHTA and CDR2 FQGNSA come from the germline V gene. V gave up 5 bases and J gave up 4 bases; unmatched junction bases: 11. This CDR3 reads CASSESSGRRADTQYF. Written as DNA, the CDR3 is TGTGCCAGCAGCGAGTCTAGCGGGCGACGGGCAGATACGCAGTATTTT.

This clonotype appeared a single time. Given a much more abundant clone one base away, this may be a read error. Lacking the conserved final phenylalanine or tryptophan, this CDR3 likely reflects a read error. V gene TRBV9 combines with J gene TRBJ2-1; 14 nucleotides agree with TRBD2. The CDR3 is 18 residues long. Germline V CDR1 and CDR2: SGDLS, YYNGEE. V gave up 0 bases and J gave up 3 bases; unmatched junction bases: 5. The CDR3 spells CASSVAGLAGGSYNEQFI. The CDR3 DNA sequence: TGTGCCAGCAGCGTAGCCGGACTAGCGGGAGGTAGCTACAATGAGCAGTTCATC.

The chain couples TRBV27 to TRBJ1-4; 10 nucleotides match TRBD1. The CDR3 spans 19 residues. Germline trimming cut 5 bases from V and 7 bases from J; bases unmatched to any gene: 19. Looked up from germline, CDR1 is MNHEY and CDR2 is SMNVEV (reference sequence). The CDR3 region has the DNA TGTGCCAGCAGTAACTCCAGGTCCCGGGACAGGGGTGTCCGTGAAAAACTGTTTTTT. It translates to CASSNSRSRDRGVREKLFF.

In its sample, this clonotype was seen many times. The chain links TRBV7-2 to TRBJ1-5, with D possibly TRBD1 on 6 matching bases. The ends were cut back, 5 bases at V and 0 bases at J, with 17 bases in the middle. CDR1 is SGHTA, CDR2 FQGNSA, per germline. The length of the CDR3 is 17 residues. The CDR3 bases are TGTGCCAGCAGCGCGCCCGGGGGCCTTTATAGCAATCAGCCCCAGCATTTT. This translates into CASSAPGGLYSNQPQHF.

This clonotype has at least ten counts. J is TRBJ2-2 and V is TRBV7-6; 8 nucleotides match TRBD2. This CDR3 has 15 residues. V trimming: 5 bases; J trimming: 3 bases; junction bases outside the gene matches: 5. CDR1 is SGHVS, CDR2 FNYEAQ, per germline. CDR3 region: CASSHGLADTGELFF. CDR3 bases: TGTGCCAGCAGCCATGGACTAGCAGACACCGGGGAGCTGTTTTTT.

This clonotype was detected many times. J is TRBJ2-7 and V is TRBV7-2; 9 bases agree with TRBD2. This CDR3 is built from 16 residues. Germline CDR1 and CDR2: SGHTA and FQGNSA. The V and J ends lost 5 bases and 3 bases, in that order; junction bases with no gene match: 11. CDR3 in amino acids: CASSRTGGRALYEQYF. The CDR3 DNA sequence: TGTGCCAGCAGCAGGACTGGCGGGAGGGCCCTCTACGAGCAGTACTTC.